This T cell receptor (beta chain) was obtained from a study of T cell responses to AZD1222 COVID-19 vaccine. Points from the study as a whole: Donors, mostly white British, included more females; clonal diversity was possibly underestimated. A rise in Spike-specific TCR breadth and depth followed two AZD1222 doses.

A remark on this clone: Its target is unknown.

This CDR3 is 18 amino acids long. Germline CDR1 GTSNPN, CDR2 SVGIG (reference sequence). V was shortened by 0 bases and J by 6 bases, with 24 bases between the two germline ends. TCRdb's table, derived via immunoSEQ multiplex PCR, lists solely in-frame clones and lacks some. Of fewer than 180,000 clones in the sample, roughly 94% were seen once. The chain couples TRBV30 to TRBJ2-1; D perhaps matches TRBD2 (6 bases). Sequences were derived from peripheral blood, sampled on day 0 of AZD1222 vaccination. The sequence was collected from an adult in good health. For the CDR3, the DNA is TGTGCCTGGAGTGTGCGCCGATATTCCCGGGCGGGATCCAATGAGCAGTTCTTC. It yields the protein CAWSVRRYSRAGSNEQFF. Complete variable domain (other parts from reference TRBV30 and TRBJ2-1): SQTIHQWPATLVQPVGSPLSLECTVEGTSNPNLYWYRQAAGRGLQLLFYSVGIGQISSEVPQNLSASRPQDRQFILSSKKLLLSDSGFYLCAWSVRRYSRAGSNEQFFGPGTRLTVL.